This T cell receptor (beta chain) derives from a study of vaccination and CD4 T cells after COVID-19. In the study overall: There were two doses of either BNT162b2 or mRNA-1273 vaccine given to participants. The study drew post-COVID samples a median around 100 days after diagnosis (range 35 to 161). Each control culture was treated with a CEFX pool, an HIV-1 Nef pool, or no peptide.

Sequencing of cultured CD4+ T cell DNA used the Oncomine TCR Beta short-read assay. TCRdb reanalysed the PCR reads using MiXCR and keeps one entry per CDR3 protein. The sample records 10,000 or so distinct CDR3 sequences, about 30% being singletons. Indicated treatment: roughly 11-day PBMC culture with coronavirus spike peptide pools or control peptides (ViraFEST assay). Worth noting for this clonotype: What it binds is unknown.

CDR1 is LNHNV and CDR2 is YYDKDF in the germline V gene (reference sequence). The V and J ends lost 3 bases and 1 base, in that order; junction bases with no gene match: 0. This CDR3 comprises 14 residues. The sequencing here drew on CD4+ T cells from blood, cultured in vitro, taken after SARS-CoV-2 vaccination. This sequence originates from a human donor who had recovered from COVID-19. The chain uses TRBV15 and TRBJ2-5; 9 bases line up with TRBD1. The CDR3 here is CATSRTGGQETQYF. The CDR3 DNA follows: TGTGCCACCAGCAGGACAGGGGGCCAAGAGACCCAGTACTTC.